This T cell receptor (beta chain) was observed in a study of naive and memory T cell subsets. Worth noting for this clonotype: Its target is unknown.

Cells stained for CD3, CD4, CD8, CD45RA, CD27 and viability were sorted into four CD45RA/CD27 subsets. Study-wide results and caveats: Naive repertoires, especially CD8, held a few larger clonotypes, possibly memory cells re-expressing CD45RA.

Germline CDR1 and CDR2: SGHRS and YFSETQ. The junction had 5 bases not matched to a gene; V was cut back by 1 base and J by 6 bases. The CDR3 is 14 amino acids. An equimolar mix of two oligonucleotides served as the beta constant-region primer for TRBC1 and TRBC2. The ligated cDNA underwent four PCR rounds using SP2 and nested alpha and beta constant-region primers. In TCRdb, the UMI-ligation and nested PCR reads were re-called with MiXCR into one record per CDR3 protein. The data contain about 90,000 distinct CDR3 sequences, about 11% of them singletons. The chain links TRBV5-1 to TRBJ2-7; TRBD2 matches at 9 bases. Sequences were obtained from naive CD4+ T cells from blood. This TCR came from a human donor in good health. For the CDR3, the DNA is TGCGCCAGCAGCTTGACTAGCGGGTTCGTCGAGCAGTACTTC. Amino acids: CASSLTSGFVEQYF.